These T cell receptor beta chains were read from a single sample in a study of T cell changes during pregnancy in multiple sclerosis. Repertoires were generated with immunoSEQ multiplex PCR, while TCRdb's copy carries only in-frame clones and drops some. The profile shows about 59,000 clones, approximately 90% of them singletons. Sequenced here: peripheral blood, sampled in the first trimester of pregnancy. The source is a female donor with multiple sclerosis, enrolled in a pregnancy study. Each CDR3 is given without its conserved first and last residue.

v_gene	j_gene	len	CDR3aa
TRBV7-2	TRBJ1-2	13	ASSLKQGEGYGYT
TRBV18	TRBJ2-1	13	AGYLDRTINNEQF
TRBV19	TRBJ1-3	13	ASSITGLSGNTIY
TRBV7-9	TRBJ2-1	13	ASSLDRLARNEQF
TRBV7-2	TRBJ2-3	14	ASSRPRASSTDTQY
TRBV7-2	TRBJ2-1	14	ASSLVGTGGLNEQF
TRBV28	TRBJ2-1	15	ASRRGGTGWADNEQF
TRBV5-1	TRBJ2-5	11	ASSWVTGETQY
TRBV9	TRBJ2-5	13	ASSVASAGGETQY
TRBV5-4	TRBJ2-7	10	ASSPDSYEQY
TRBV7-9	TRBJ2-7	13	ASSLASGATYEQY
TRBV6-6	TRBJ2-7	14	ASSFFPGGPLKEQY
TRBV10-1	TRBJ2-2	12	ASSEGDSTGELF
TRBV9	TRBJ2-3	14	ASSAQREGNTDTQY
TRBV28	TRBJ2-7	8	ASSRGEQY
TRBV4-2	TRBJ2-2	14	ASSQELAGGAGELF
TRBV5-6	TRBJ2-7	13	ASSPWVGVLREQY
TRBV9	TRBJ1-1	11	ASSSPGQSEAF
TRBV5-1	TRBJ2-7	13	ASSLDLAGAYEQY
TRBV7-9	TRBJ2-7	13	ASSLEGRVGDEQY
TRBV5-5	TRBJ1-2	15	ASTRGQGALPGRGYT
TRBV2	TRBJ2-7	12	ASRATGTAYEQY
TRBV12-5	TRBJ1-5	12	ASGLTGSNQPQH
TRBV7-9	TRBJ1-2	11	ASRDSRVWGYT
TRBV19	TRBJ2-5	16	ASSIIWPGGQGKETQY
TRBV19	TRBJ2-7	15	ASSIPHRGRASYEQY
TRBV18	TRBJ2-3	15	ASSSGTSGRHTDTQY
TRBV28	TRBJ2-7	11	ASSFVFPVEQY
TRBV16	TRBJ1-4	16	ASSRDTSGTGTNEKLF
TRBV29-1	TRBJ2-1	13	SARASGSSYNEQF
TRBV13	TRBJ1-1	13	ASSTQQEMNTEAF
TRBV14	TRBJ1-1	12	ASSQGGRNTEAF
TRBV18	TRBJ2-5	12	ASSPAQGYETQY
TRBV9	TRBJ2-5	13	ASSVGSGQSETQY
TRBV6-5	TRBJ2-1	11	ASGKRELYEQF
TRBV5-1	TRBJ2-7	11	ASSLLGDYEQY
TRBV9	TRBJ1-4	13	ASSVDGGDNEKLF
TRBV19	TRBJ2-3	12	ASSSRGRTDTQY
TRBV5-5	TRBJ2-5	14	ASSLGSGQTGETQY
TRBV7-2	TRBJ2-3	15	ASSLDVPSGGGDTQY
TRBV29-1	TRBJ2-1	13	SVGRRGSSYNEQF
TRBV7-9	TRBJ2-7	11	ASSLAGQDEQY
TRBV5-6	TRBJ2-2	13	ASSLARHDTGELF
TRBV6-5	TRBJ2-1	14	ASSSLAGGTYNEQF